These T cell receptor beta chains were read from a single sample in a study of CD8 T cells in Susac syndrome. Each CDR3 protein is one row after TCRdb ran MiXCR on the immunoSEQ multiplex PCR reads. The sample shows 80,000 or so distinct CDR3 sequences, approximately 94% of them seen only once. The sample consisted of CD4+ T cells from PBMCs. The receptors derive from a human donor with Susac syndrome. Each CDR3 is given with its conserved first and last residue. The D gene is left open where the match is weak. Clone sizes are given selectively: once, few, many, or a class where the clone is expanded.

14	NA	TRBV6-6	TRBJ1-5	NA	TGTGCCAGCAGCGACAGTCATAGCAATCAGCCCCAGCATTTT	CASSDSHSNQPQHF
15	NA	TRBV2	TRBJ2-3	TRBD1	TGTGCCATGCAGGGACAGGGGCCTTCCACAGATACGCAGTATTTT	CAMQGQGPSTDTQYF
15	NA	TRBV7-2	TRBJ2-7	TRBD1	TGTGCCAGCAGCACCCGACAGGGTAGAGACTCCGAGCAGTACTTC	CASSTRQGRDSEQYF
15	NA	TRBV7-2	TRBJ2-7	TRBD1	TGTGCCAGCAGTACGGACAGGGGGGGCTCCTACGAGCAGTACTTC	CASSTDRGGSYEQYF
13	once	TRBV5-4	TRBJ1-2	NA	TGTGCCAGCAGCCTCCTGGACGACTATGGCTACACCTTC	CASSLLDDYGYTF
22	NA	TRBV5-4	TRBJ2-1	TRBD2	TGTGCCAGCAGCTTGGCCATGGCTTCTCGGGGACTAATAGATAGCTCCTACAATGAGCAGTTCTTC	CASSLAMASRGLIDSSYNEQFF
17	once	TRBV18	TRBJ2-6	TRBD2	TGTGCCAGCTCCCAACTAGCGGTTCTCTCTGGGGCCAACGTCCTGACTTTC	CASSQLAVLSGANVLTF
15	NA	TRBV28	TRBJ1-2	TRBD1	TGTGCCAGCAGAACAGGGGGCGAACCTAACTATGGCTACACCTTC	CASRTGGEPNYGYTF
14	once	TRBV10-3	TRBJ2-5	TRBD1	TGTGCCACCCTTGAGACAGGGGGCGGGGAGACCCAGTACTTC	CATLETGGGETQYF
13	NA	TRBV5-4	TRBJ2-3	NA	TGTGCCAGCAGCTTTATCAGCACAGATACGCAGTATTTT	CASSFISTDTQYF
9	NA	TRBV20-1	TRBJ1-1	NA	TGCAGCGCGCGGCCGGGGGCTTTCTTT	CSARPGAFF
15	NA	TRBV28	TRBJ2-3	TRBD2	TGTGCCACCGGGACTAGCGGGTACAGCACAGATACGCAGTATTTT	CATGTSGYSTDTQYF
11	NA	TRBV29-1	TRBJ2-7	NA	TGCAGCGGGAGCACCGGCTACGAGCAGTACTTC	CSGSTGYEQYF
15	NA	TRBV6-2/TRBV6-3	TRBJ2-3	NA	TGTGCCAGCAGGCCGCTTATACCCCAGGGAGATACGCAGTATTTT	CASRPLIPQGDTQYF
15	NA	TRBV11-1	TRBJ2-7	NA	TGTGCCAGCAGCTTATGGGCAGGCATCTCCTACGAGCAGTACTTC	CASSLWAGISYEQYF
16	NA	TRBV7-2	TRBJ2-4	NA	TGTGCCAGCAGCTCCAACAGGGTCGGGGCTGGAAACATTCAGTACTTC	CASSSNRVGAGNIQYF
14	NA	TRBV7-9	TRBJ1-1	NA	TGTGCCAGCAGCTTAGAATTCCCCGGGAGTGAAGCTTTCTTT	CASSLEFPGSEAFF
15	once	TRBV5-4	TRBJ2-7	TRBD1	TGTGCCAGCAGAAGGGACAGGGCCCCTGTCTACGAGCAGTACTTC	CASRRDRAPVYEQYF
14	NA	TRBV19	TRBJ1-6	NA	TGTGCCAGTAGTATCGAGGGAGAGGAGACACCCCTCCACTTT	CASSIEGEETPLHF
15	NA	TRBV2	TRBJ1-6	NA	TGTGCCAGCAGTGTGAGGGGACCTAATAATTCACCCCTCCACTTT	CASSVRGPNNSPLHF
14	NA	TRBV6-6	TRBJ2-5	TRBD2	TGTGCCACCGTACTAGCGGGAGTCCAAGAGACCCAGTACTTC	CATVLAGVQETQYF
16	NA	TRBV19	TRBJ1-4	TRBD1	TGTGCCAGTAGTGCCGGGACAGGGGTCCCTAATGAAAAACTGTTTTTT	CASSAGTGVPNEKLFF
13	NA	TRBV12-3/TRBV12-4	TRBJ1-5	NA	TGTGCCAGCAGTTTAGGGGACACTCAGCCCCAGCATTTT	CASSLGDTQPQHF
18	NA	TRBV5-1	TRBJ2-1	NA	TGCGCCAGCAGCTTGGTCCCCCAGGACTCCAGCTCCTACAATGAGCAGTTCTTC	CASSLVPQDSSSYNEQFF
12	NA	TRBV30	TRBJ2-5	NA	TGTGCCTGGGAAGACAGTGGGGAGACCCAGTACTTC	CAWEDSGETQYF
19	NA	TRBV6-2/TRBV6-3	TRBJ1-5	TRBD1	TGTGCCAGCAGTTACTCGAGAACAGGGGGCGCCTTGAGCAATCAGCCCCAGCATTTT	CASSYSRTGGALSNQPQHF
15	NA	TRBV3-1	TRBJ1-1	TRBD1	TGTGCCAGCAGCGCTCCGGGACAGGGGAACACTGAAGCTTTCTTT	CASSAPGQGNTEAFF
11	few	TRBV5-1	TRBJ2-7	NA	TGCGCCAGCAGCATGGAGTCGAAAAAGTACTTC	CASSMESKKYF
16	NA	TRBV10-2	TRBJ2-3	TRBD2	TGCGCCAGCAGTGTTACTAGCGGGAGTCGCGCAGATACGCAGTATTTT	CASSVTSGSRADTQYF
13	NA	TRBV28	TRBJ2-2	NA	TGTGCCAGCAGTAGGATGGACGTCGGGGAGCTGTTTTTT	CASSRMDVGELFF
13	NA	TRBV20-1	TRBJ1-2	NA	TGCAGTGCTACAGGGTCTACCGGCTATGGCTACACCTTC	CSATGSTGYGYTF
15	NA	TRBV20-1	TRBJ2-4	NA	TGCAGTGCCCCCCAAGGGGCGGGAGCCAAAAACATTCAGTACTTC	CSAPQGAGAKNIQYF
11	NA	TRBV7-9	TRBJ1-3	NA	TGTGCCAGCAGCTTGGTAGACACCATATATTTT	CASSLVDTIYF
11	NA	TRBV29-1	TRBJ2-3	NA	TGCAGCGTTGAACCCGGAGATACGCAGTATTTT	CSVEPGDTQYF
13	NA	TRBV14	TRBJ2-2	NA	TGTGCCAGCAGCCAAAAATACACCGGGGAGCTGTTTTTT	CASSQKYTGELFF
15	NA	TRBV6-2/TRBV6-3	TRBJ1-5	TRBD1	TGTGCCAGCACCGACAGGGGAGGAAGCAATCAGCCCCAGCATTTT	CASTDRGGSNQPQHF
12	NA	TRBV10-3	TRBJ1-2	NA	TGTGCCATCAGTGAGTCAGGGGTTGGCTACACCTTC	CAISESGVGYTF
13	NA	TRBV30	TRBJ2-1	TRBD2	TGTGCCTGGAGTGTAGCGGGATCTAGTGAGCAGTTCTTC	CAWSVAGSSEQFF
14	NA	TRBV20-1	TRBJ2-1	NA	TGCAGTGCTAGAGATTTTAAGCTACCCGAGGGGCAGTTCTTC	CSARDFKLPEGQFF
13	NA	TRBV5-6	TRBJ1-5	NA	TGTGCCAGCAGCTTGGGGGGGGCAGACCCCCAGCATTTT	CASSLGGADPQHF
19	NA	TRBV4-1	TRBJ2-1	TRBD2	TGCGCCAGCAGCTTCCGCTCCGGGACTAGCGGACTCTCCTACAATGAGCAGTTCTTC	CASSFRSGTSGLSYNEQFF
14	NA	TRBV3-1	TRBJ2-7	TRBD1	TGTGCCAGCAGCTATACAGGGGTACCCTACGAGCAGTACTTC	CASSYTGVPYEQYF
14	NA	TRBV5-1	TRBJ2-5	TRBD1	TGCGCCAGCAGCTCACAGGGGGGAAAAGAGACCCAGTACTTC	CASSSQGGKETQYF
15	NA	TRBV7-2	TRBJ2-7	TRBD1	TGTGCCAGCAGGTTTTCCGGGACAGCCCCCGACGAGCAGTACTTC	CASRFSGTAPDEQYF
14	NA	TRBV20-1	TRBJ1-3	NA	TGCAGTGCTAGAGATCGCCGCATTGGAAACACCATATATTTT	CSARDRRIGNTIYF
14	NA	TRBV20-1	TRBJ2-7	TRBD1	TGCAGTGCTAGCCCCGGGACAGGGGGCTACGAGCAGTACTTC	CSASPGTGGYEQYF
15	NA	TRBV6-5	TRBJ2-2	TRBD2	TGTGCCAGCACGCCGGGACTAGACGCCACCGGGGAGCTGTTTTTT	CASTPGLDATGELFF
16	NA	TRBV2	TRBJ1-6	TRBD1	TGTGCCAGCAGACTCGAGGGGGGACAGGGAGTTTCACCCCTCCACTTT	CASRLEGGQGVSPLHF